One sample yielded the 5 T cell receptor beta chains listed below, sequenced in a study of T cell responses to AZD1222 COVID-19 vaccine. Here immunoSEQ multiplex PCR was the method, and the copy in TCRdb shows in-frame clones only, minus some. The table has approximately 100,000 clones, over 70% seen once. Sequenced material: peripheral blood, taken on day 0 of AZD1222 vaccination. The origin of the receptors is an adult in good health.

The chain is built from TRBV19 and TRBJ1-1; D not resolved. Trimming stripped 4 bases from V and 0 bases from J, with 6 bases between. Germline V gives CDR1 LNHDA, CDR2 SQIVND (reference sequence). This CDR3 has 13 amino acids. The chain's CDR3 is CASSSTVNTEAFF. In nucleotides, the CDR3 is TGTGCCAGTAGTAGCACAGTGAACACTGAAGCTTTCTTT.

The rearrangement uses TRBV2 and TRBJ1-5; 9 bases fit TRBD1. J gave up 5 bases and V 7 bases, and 6 bases lay outside the gene matches. Germline V lookup: CDR1 SNHLY, CDR2 FYNNEI. The CDR3 has 14 amino acids. The CDR3 spells CASTMTGGDQPQHF. CDR3 bases: TGTGCCAGCACCATGACAGGGGGTGATCAGCCCCAGCATTTT.

The V call is TRBV18, the J call TRBJ1-1, with D hard to call. Germline CDR1 KGHSH, CDR2 LQKENI. The V and J ends lost 0 bases and 3 bases respectively, with 14 bases between them. The CDR3 contains 16 residues. Written as DNA, the CDR3 is TGTGCCAGCTCACCACCGTGGTCGGGGAGGGACACTGAAGCTTTCTTT. Its translation is CASSPPWSGRDTEAFF.

This clone appeared once. The chain combines TRBV7-3 with TRBJ1-1; D call uncertain. Germline V gives CDR1 SGHTA, CDR2 FQGTGA. Trimming removed 5 bases at V and 5 bases at J, with 12 bases between. The CDR3 spans 13 residues. The CDR3 nucleotides are TGTGCCAGCAGCACCCAGGAGAAAACTGAAGCTTTCTTT. It specifies CASSTQEKTEAFF.

V and J are TRBV6-2 or TRBV6-3 and TRBJ1-4; D gene uncertain. Trimming took 3 bases from V and 5 from J, leaving 13 bases between them. Germline-derived CDR1 and CDR2 are MNHEY and SVGEGT. The CDR3 covers 15 residues. The CDR3 nucleotides are TGTGCCAGCAGTTATTCGCGGATCATAAATGAAAAACTGTTTTTT. It is translated as CASSYSRIINEKLFF.